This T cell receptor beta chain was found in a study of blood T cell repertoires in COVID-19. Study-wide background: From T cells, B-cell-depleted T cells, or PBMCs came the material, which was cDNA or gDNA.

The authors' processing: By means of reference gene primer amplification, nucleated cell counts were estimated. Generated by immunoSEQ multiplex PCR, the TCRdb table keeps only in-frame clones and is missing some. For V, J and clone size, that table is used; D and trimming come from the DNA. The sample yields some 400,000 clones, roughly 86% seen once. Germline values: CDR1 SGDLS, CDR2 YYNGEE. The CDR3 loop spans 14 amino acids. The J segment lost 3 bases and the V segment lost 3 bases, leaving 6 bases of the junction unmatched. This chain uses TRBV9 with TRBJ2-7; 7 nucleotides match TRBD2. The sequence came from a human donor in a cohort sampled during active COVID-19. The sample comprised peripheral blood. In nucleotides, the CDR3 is TGTGCCAGCAGCGCCTCGGAGCGGGGCTACGAGCAGTACTTC. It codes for CASSASERGYEQYF.